This T cell receptor (beta chain) was profiled in a study of blood T cell repertoires in COVID-19. Study at large: Sample material is recorded as cDNA or gDNA derived from T cells, B-cell-depleted T cells, or PBMCs.

Individuals aged about 18 to 90 years were recruited from 20 to 25 US areas. Participants' own reports of clinical history determined their cohort assignment. Some clones are missing from TCRdb's copy, which holds only in-frame ones; the method was immunoSEQ multiplex PCR. The sample gives around 300,000 clones, about 89% of which show up once; under 3% is in the top ten. Germline V CDR1 and CDR2: SGHRS, YFSETQ. This CDR3 region has 13 residues. The trim removed 4 bases at V and 4 bases at J, leaving 1 base unmatched. This clonotype was sampled from a woman aged 18-29 years who had recovered from COVID-19. This sequence joins TRBV5-1 and TRBJ2-2; 7 bases align to TRBD2. Sequences were obtained from PBMCs or T cells enriched from blood (not recorded which). The CDR3 loop reads CASSRTSTGELFF. CDR3 in DNA: TGCGCCAGCAGCAGGACTAGCACCGGGGAGCTGTTTTTT.